This T cell receptor beta chain came from a study of T cells in localized non-small cell lung cancer (dated by TCRdb to the early 2020s). With respect to the entire study: The study analyzed T cell repertoires of hundreds of early-stage NSCLC patients, comparing tumors and uninvolved tumor-adjacent lungs. Of the NSCLC patients, approximately 130 were male and around 99 were female, and the mean age was roughly 61 years. The cohort consisted of approximately 240 treatment-naive NSCLC patients whose localized lung tumors had been resected. Broader findings and caveats from the paper: Longer overall survival was associated with higher T cell density in blood, whereas shorter survival was associated with higher clonality in adjacent lung. Uninvolved tumor-adjacent lung showed the highest T cell clonality, higher than tumor, which suggests more focused antigenic responses in the uninvolved tumor-adjacent lung. A median of 57 of the top 100 tumor clones turned up in the paired uninvolved adjacent lung, and 25 to 35 of those clones also ranked among the top 100 of that same adjacent lung. Multi-region tumor sequencing was not performed, so intratumor heterogeneity could not be excluded. Because of the exploratory design, TCR variables were selected using unadjusted p-values without false-discovery rate correction.

At diagnosis, peripheral blood, uninvolved tumor-adjacent lung and tumor were collected and stored as a combination of fresh-frozen and FFPE material. For TCR repertoire profiling, the blood samples were analyzed as peripheral blood mononuclear cells. This clone was detected only a few times. This clone's antigen is unknown. Base-call qualities are not available, and no considerably larger clone is one nucleotide away. The CDR3 runs 16 residues from the cysteine to the phenylalanine. Only CDR3 DNA remains: 48 bases, in frame from the first base. Per the germline V gene (reference sequence), GTSNPN is the CDR1 and SVGIG is the CDR2. Trimming leaves V shorter by 0 bases and J shorter by 4 bases, with the junction holding 10 bases beyond the gene matches. TCR beta CDR3 regions were sequenced from DNA using the immunoSEQ Assay. Under the source paper's analysis protocol: To compute T cell density, TCR beta template counts were normalized to usable DNA, which was estimated by amplifying housekeeping genes. The preseqR package was used to estimate richness by extrapolating to 400,000 templates for PBMC samples and to 120,000 templates for tissue samples. Clonality was calculated as one minus Pielou's evenness. Tissue-enriched TCRs were identified through differential abundance testing performed on productive amino-acid clonotypes, with a minimum total count of 5 and an alpha of 0.1. The Jaccard Index and the Morisita Overlap Index were used to quantify repertoire overlap between compartments. GLIPH grouped TCR beta CDR3s together with public tetramer-defined viral CDR3s, and a viral motif had to include at least three viral sequences and also show V-gene enrichment. This immuneACCESS table, as held by TCRdb, lists in-frame sequences with V and J called but not all clones. Of the missing ones, under half trace to an unresolved V gene in checked studies; the others have no known cause. That table furnishes V, J and clone size, whereas the DNA furnished D and trimming. The sample table contains tens of thousands of clones; only one count was recorded for just over 90% of them. The ten largest clonotypes hold roughly 21% of the sample.

The chain was built from TRBV30 and TRBJ2-7; TRBD1 lines up with 9 middle nucleotides. This TCR was sampled from a man aged 35 to 69 with stage I lung adenocarcinoma. The source was peripheral blood, collected before any cancer treatment. The bases read TGTGCCTGGAGTGTAACTGGGACAGGGAGTTCGTACGAGCAGTACTTC. It encodes CAWSVTGTGSSYEQYF.